The 26 T cell receptor beta chains given below trace back to one sample, sequenced in a study of CDR3 diversity in severe acne (dated by TCRdb to about 2019). The library was made by PCR. Sequencing was performed on an Illumina HiSeq 2000. TCRdb's own reprocessing of the public reads used fastp at Q25 and MiXCR and kept productive beta chains. When rows share a CDR3 protein, they turn into one entry using the most common DNA and genes. For this sample there are approximately 90,000 distinct CDR3 sequences; roughly 52% appear just once. The top ten hold 10% of the sample. The specimen was blood. The receptors come from a male donor in good health, serving as a control.

In its sample, this clonotype was seen a few times. The chain links TRBV29-1 to TRBJ1-2; tentative D call: TRBD1 (5 bases). Trimming shortened V by 8 bases and J by 2 bases, and 15 bases separated the two germline ends. CDR3 size: 13 residues. Germline V gene sequence: CDR1 SQVTM, CDR2 ANQGSEA. The CDR3 region is CSTTPGQNYGYTF. The CDR3 nucleotides are TGCAGCACCACTCCAGGGCAGAACTATGGCTACACCTTC.

The rearrangement joins TRBV12-3 or TRBV12-4 to TRBJ1-4; D uncertain. This CDR3 region has 14 residues. With 6 bases removed from V and 4 bases from J, the gap between germline ends came to 12 bases. The CDR3 DNA is TGTGCCAGCAGCAGGACGGACGGTAATGAAAAACTGTTTTTT. Its protein is CASSRTDGNEKLFF.

On this clonotype: A read error may explain this, as a much larger clone is one base away. The chain uses TRBV7-9 and TRBJ1-2; D ambiguous. Trimming shortened V by 5 bases and J by 4 bases, and 11 bases separated the two germline ends. This CDR3 has 13 residues. Germline CDR1 reads SEHNR; CDR2 reads FQNEAQ (reference sequence). The CDR3 is CASSERRVYGYTF. The DNA for the CDR3 is TGTGCCAGCAGCGAGAGAAGAGTCTATGGCTACACCTTC.

By sample fraction, this clonotype is medium-sized. V and J are TRBV11-2 and TRBJ2-5, with D hard to call. The CDR3 runs to 13 residues. Looked up from germline, CDR1 is SGHAT and CDR2 is FQNNGV. Deletions cut 4 bases from V and 13 bases from J, with 19 bases between. The DNA of the CDR3 is TGTGCCAGCAGCTCCGGTACTCCTCACATCGTGTACTTC. Amino acids: CASSSGTPHIVYF.

As to this clonotype: The junction departs from germline at one end; a sequencing error may be responsible. The V call is TRBV28, the J call TRBJ1-3, with TRBD1 identical over 9 bases. The CDR3 is 16 residues long. Germline V gene lookup returns CDR1 MDHEN and CDR2 SYDVKM. The CDR3 spells CANSSPGQGTGNTIYF. CDR3 in DNA: TGTGCCAACAGTTCCCCGGGACAGGGAACCGGAAACACCATATATTTT.

This clonotype was seen at least ten times. This rearrangement joins TRBV7-2 to TRBJ1-1; tentative D call: TRBD1 (5 bases). The length of the CDR3 is 14 residues. The germline CDR1 and CDR2 sequences are SGHTA and FQGNSA. Trimming took off 5 bases at V and 7 bases at J, with 17 bases between the two ends. CDR3 bases: TGTGCCAGCAGCGTAGACAGCTCGGGTTTTGAAGCTTTCTTT. This sequence encodes CASSVDSSGFEAFF.

Worth noting for this clonotype: Germline is not matched at one junction end, which may reflect a read error. This chain uses TRBV7-9 with TRBJ1-3; the match to TRBD1 covers 10 bases. This CDR3 contains 10 residues. CDR1 is SEHNR and CDR2 is FQNEAQ in the germline V gene (reference sequence). This CDR3 reads CASSPTGGEF. The CDR3 DNA reads TGTGCCAGCAGCCCGACAGGGGGCGAGTTT.

This chain joins TRBV12-3 or TRBV12-4 and TRBJ1-5; 7 positions match TRBD1. CDR3 length: 13 residues. V was pared by 6 bases and J by 4 bases, with 3 bases of the junction left unmatched. This CDR3 is CASSTTGNQPQHF. CDR3 nucleotide sequence: TGTGCCAGCAGCACGACAGGGAATCAGCCCCAGCATTTT.

This clonotype appeared a single time. J is TRBJ2-3 and V is TRBV6-5; weak D call: TRBD1 (6 bases). This CDR3 is 15 amino acids long. Germline CDR1 is MNHEY and CDR2 is SVGAGI. Trimming shortened V by 0 bases and J by 6 bases, and 13 bases separated the two germline ends. CDR3 loop: CASSYSGTGHDTQYF. CDR3 coding DNA: TGTGCCAGCAGTTACTCGGGAACAGGGCACGATACGCAGTATTTT.

As regards this clonotype: Its ends do not fully match the called genes, so a read error is possible. The chain recombines TRBV2 with TRBJ2-2, with 14 bases lining up with TRBD2. The CDR3 totals 18 residues. CDR1 and CDR2 from the germline V gene are SNHLY and FYNNEI. The CDR3 sequence: CASRNPGLAGAKTGELFF. Here the CDR3 DNA reads TGTGCCAGCAGGAACCCGGGACTAGCGGGAGCGAAAACCGGGGAGCTGTTTTTT.

V gene TRBV14 combines with J gene TRBJ2-7, with TRBD2 as a possible D gene (6 bases). The CDR3 spans 12 residues. Germline V gene lookup returns CDR1 SGHDN and CDR2 FVKESK. Deletions cut 0 bases from V and 9 bases from J, with 9 bases between. The DNA of the CDR3 is TGTGCCAGCAGCCAAGATTGGAGGGGGCAGTACTTC. Translation: CASSQDWRGQYF.

The chain recombines TRBV7-2 with TRBJ1-2; D not resolved. CDR3 length equals 13 residues. Germline V gene data show CDR1 as SGHTA and CDR2 as FQGNSA. V lost 5 bases to trimming and J lost 8 bases, with 15 bases between them. CDR3: CASSPLPGLGYTF. The CDR3 DNA reads TGTGCCAGCAGCCCCCTTCCCGGGCTCGGCTACACCTTC.

The chain carries TRBV24-1 and TRBJ2-6; 8 nucleotides align to TRBD1. The V segment lost 4 bases and the J segment 3 bases; nucleotides outside the gene matches: 10. The CDR3 totals 18 residues. Germline assignment: CDR1 KGHDR and CDR2 SFDVKD. DNA for the CDR3: TGTGCCACCAGTGAGACTAGGACAGGGCTATTTGGGGCCAACGTCCTGACTTTC. Its translation: CATSETRTGLFGANVLTF.

This clonotype was counted ten times or more. V and J are TRBV5-1 and TRBJ1-4; TRBD1 matches 7 bases. CDR3 length: 15 residues. The junction had 4 bases not matched to a gene; V was cut back by 0 bases and J by 5 bases. The germline V gene has CDR1 SGHRS and CDR2 YFSETQ. The CDR3 bases are TGCGCCAGCAGCTTGGACCCGGGACAGAATGAAAAACTGTTTTTT. It codes for CASSLDPGQNEKLFF.

This clonotype was counted only a few times. This chain links TRBV5-1 with TRBJ1-2, with a possible D match to TRBD1 (6 bases). V was shortened by 0 bases and J by 8 bases, with 11 bases between the two germline ends. This CDR3 has 13 amino acids. Germline loops: CDR1 SGHRS, CDR2 YFSETQ. CDR3 bases: TGCGCCAGCAGCTTGGGACAGGAACTGGGCTACACCTTC. Its protein product is CASSLGQELGYTF.

This sequence joins TRBV7-2 and TRBJ1-1; TRBD1 might be the D (6 bases). The V end lost 4 bases, the J end lost 7 bases, and 13 bases lay between the germline ends. The CDR3 covers 13 residues. The germline gives CDR1 SGHTA, CDR2 FQGNSA. The CDR3 sequence is CASSSMRGGEAFF. CDR3 DNA: TGTGCCAGCAGCTCGATGCGAGGGGGTGAAGCTTTCTTT.

There are many counts of this clonotype. The CDR3 DNA reads TGTGCCAGCAGGAGAAGGGGGCTGTCTGGAAACACCATATATTTT. Encoded protein: CASRRRGLSGNTIYF. The V call is TRBV6-5, the J call TRBJ1-3; 7 nucleotides match TRBD1. Germline V gives CDR1 MNHEY, CDR2 SVGAGI. The CDR3 is made up of 15 amino acids. The J segment lost 1 base and the V segment lost 6 bases, leaving 6 bases of the junction unmatched.

As concerns this clonotype: Its ends do not fully match the called genes, so a read error is possible. The rearrangement links TRBV29-1 to TRBJ1-5; TRBD1 is a possible D gene (5 bases). The length of the CDR3 is 13 residues. CDR1 and CDR2 (germline): SQVTM, ANQGSEA. The CDR3, as DNA: TGCGGCGTGGACGGGACGCCGGGCCAGCCCCAGCATTTT. Translated, it gives CGVDGTPGQPQHF.

V usage is TRBV2 and J usage is TRBJ2-1; 11 nucleotides line up with TRBD2. The J segment lost 12 bases and the V segment lost 5 bases, leaving 12 bases of the junction unmatched. The CDR3 is 15 amino acids. Per germline, CDR1 SNHLY and CDR2 FYNNEI. The CDR3 DNA reads TGTGCCAGCAGTATAGCGGGGGGGAACACAGATACGCAGTTCTTC. Translated, it gives CASSIAGGNTDTQFF.

The V and J genes are TRBV2 and TRBJ1-5; 11 nucleotides agree with TRBD1. Germline V gene lookup returns CDR1 SNHLY and CDR2 FYNNEI. Unmatched junction bases numbered 6, after V lost 5 bases and J lost 6 bases. CDR3 length: 15 amino acids. Written as DNA, the CDR3 is TGTGCCAGCAGTCCCGGGACAGGGGGTGGTCAGCCCCAGCATTTT. Residues: CASSPGTGGGQPQHF.

This clonotype was detected only a few times. This chain uses TRBV6-1 with TRBJ1-5; 9 nucleotides align to TRBD1. After removal of 6 bases from V and 6 bases from J, the junction contained 6 bases not matched to a gene. Looked up from germline, CDR1 is MNHNS and CDR2 is SASEGT. This CDR3 is built from 14 residues. CDR3 sequence reads: CASSRDRVGQPQHF. Written as DNA, the CDR3 is TGTGCCAGCAGCCGGGACAGGGTTGGTCAGCCCCAGCATTTT.

This clonotype was detected once. The chain recombines TRBV7-9 with TRBJ2-7; the D is unclear. Between the trimmed V and J ends, which lost 5 bases and 2 bases, there was a span of 13 bases. CDR1 and CDR2 from the germline V gene are SEHNR and FQNEAQ (reference sequence). The CDR3 covers 14 residues. CDR3 protein: CASSPSLGTYEQYF. DNA of the CDR3: TGTGCCAGCAGCCCCTCGTTGGGGACCTACGAGCAGTACTTC.

The rearrangement uses TRBV9 and TRBJ2-7; 8 bases are shared with TRBD2. The CDR3 spans 14 residues. Germline V gives CDR1 SGDLS, CDR2 YYNGEE. After removal of 4 bases from V and 7 bases from J, the junction contained 10 bases not matched to a gene. Here the CDR3 reads CASSQPGGPGEQYF. CDR3 DNA sequence: TGTGCCAGCAGCCAACCGGGAGGGCCGGGGGAGCAGTACTTC.

This clonotype was seen only a few times. It may be a read error: a sequence one base away is much more abundant. The chain couples TRBV25-1 to TRBJ1-3; a weak D match, TRBD1 (5 bases). This CDR3 spans 13 amino acids. Germline lookup yields CDR1 MGHDK and CDR2 SYGVNS. V lost 7 bases and J 5 bases, leaving 12 bases between the germline ends. CDR3 nucleotides: TGTGCCAGCATCGAGGGGCCTCGAAACACCATATATTTT. Residues: CASIEGPRNTIYF.

This clonotype was observed at least ten times. This chain links TRBV9 with TRBJ1-3; D call uncertain. Deletions cut 5 bases from V and 0 bases from J, with 9 bases between. There are 14 residues in the CDR3. Per the germline V gene, CDR1 is SGDLS and CDR2 is YYNGEE. CDR3 sequence reads: CASRPTASGNTIYF. For the CDR3, the DNA is TGTGCCAGCAGGCCTACAGCCTCTGGAAACACCATATATTTT.

This clonotype was found a few times. The V call is TRBV7-9, the J call TRBJ1-1, with 11 bases that match TRBD1. The CDR3 is 13 amino acids. The J segment lost 5 bases and the V segment lost 8 bases, leaving 4 bases of the junction unmatched. Germline V CDR1 and CDR2: SEHNR, FQNEAQ (reference sequence). The CDR3 loop is CASEGQGETEAFF. Written as DNA, the CDR3 is TGTGCCAGCGAGGGACAGGGGGAAACTGAAGCTTTCTTT. Using reference TRBV7-9 and TRBJ1-1 for the parts outside the CDR3, the full variable domain is DTGVSQNPRHKITKRGQNVTFRCDPISEHNRLYWYRQTLGQGPEFLTYFQNEAQLEKSRLLSDRFSAERPKGSFSTLEIQRTEQGDSAMYLCASEGQGETEAFFGQGTRLTVV.